This entry concerns a single T cell receptor (beta chain). What this receptor recognizes is not known. No qualities accompany the bases; no much larger clone lies one base away. Trimming takes 5 bases off V and 7 bases off J; junction bases not matched to a gene: 10. The CDR3 sequence holds 15 residues, the cysteine and phenylalanine included. The sequence is cut down to CDR3 DNA, 45 bases in frame from base 1. As encoded in the germline V gene (reference sequence), CDR1 is LNHDA while CDR2 is SQIVND. The data stem from a study of cytomegalovirus exposure and HLA in healthy donors (dated by TCRdb to 2015 to 2018). At the level of the whole study: An earlier analysis of some 600 of the donors reported 276 Gb of sequence data and 117 million unique TCR beta sequences obtained from around 170 million T cells. Donor age, sex, ethnicity and CMV serostatus were compiled together with the repertoire data. Among the 398 genotyped donors, around 81% belonged to the genetic ancestry cluster associated with self-reported Caucasian donors. Roughly 5 DR-DQ haplotypes were handled as single units for association and clustering, since linkage in the cohort was strong. In a later analysis, previously published TCR beta repertoires from some 640 donors were re-analyzed and high-resolution HLA genotyping was added so that TCR occurrence patterns could be studied. A separate validation cohort of about 110 different subjects was used in addition to the 666-subject first cohort. A later genetic analysis used genome-wide SNP genotypes for about 60% of the roughly 700 donors, treating that subset as a discovery cohort. Every discovery cohort repertoire had been produced on one sequencing platform. Approximately 310 gigabases of sequencing data and 70 million to 85 million unique TCR sequences were included in an early release covering around 650 HLA-typed donors. The number of donors typed differed by locus, with 629-630 for A, B, C, DRB1 and DQB1, more than 500 for DQA1, under 610 for DPA1, and some 440 for DPB1. An earlier analysis of a few hundred of the donors applied high-throughput TCR beta sequencing to assess whether each TCR beta V gene segment acted as functional or pseudogenic. Rather than drawing on any new phenotypic data, the later analysis identified candidate immune exposures from TCR beta sequences and the way those sequences occurred across donors. The study aimed to test whether signatures of past pathogen exposure could be identified by cataloging public T cell receptors. HLA typing covered class I and class II loci at four-digit resolution. The T cell repertoires of several hundred subjects were profiled by immunosequencing and related to cytomegalovirus serostatus. High-throughput TCR immunosequencing, statistical association of individual TCRs with disease status, and machine learning were combined to predict cytomegalovirus infection status. On average, 235,054 unique TCR beta nucleotide sequences were sequenced per donor among 350 to 400 genotyped donors of the cohort, with around 19% of those sequences being non-productive. Findings and caveats that apply to the study as a whole: Some IMGT-functional V segments, including TRBV6-2 and TRBV6-3, could not be told apart with the 87-base-pair reads, so those segments were excluded. A later analysis found that most CMV-associated TCR beta chains appeared HLA-restricted, with HLA associations seemingly driven largely by CMV exposure. The study gave a list of roughly 150 TCR beta chains associated with cytomegalovirus. A few of the identified cytomegalovirus-associated TCR beta chains were confirmed in vitro to be specific for cytomegalovirus antigens. HLA typing was unavailable for some donors at each locus, so association tests used only the typed subset. Linkage disequilibrium might explain the correlated functional status among segregating V segments, but an unknown experimental factor could not be excluded. The sequencing pipeline was judged likely to have produced a cluster of highly shared sequence variants as a technical artifact. V-gene and J-gene trimming of TCR beta chains was associated with a missense DCLRE1C variant in a later genetic analysis, and the association was replicated in an independent cohort. Only TCR beta chains were sequenced in this cohort, and the absence of alpha or paired-chain data limited detectable features. Because counts were too low, approximately 15 rarely observed V segments, including chromosome 9 orphons, were excluded from the earlier analysis of a few hundred of the donors. In a later genetic analysis, fewer N-insertions in productive TCRs were reported among donors in an Asian-associated ancestry cluster than the roughly 670-donor mean. A further reported finding was that TCR beta sequences accurately predicted the HLA-A and HLA-B alleles for most subjects in the first cohort. According to a later analysis, TCR association rates differed among HLA loci, with DRB1 alleles showing the most associated TCRs and HLA-C alleles showing the fewest. An earlier analysis of 587 of the donors showed that most TCR beta V segments appeared in productive rearrangements either about 87% or about 30% of the time, which broadly matched IMGT annotations. The authors suggested that the approach could potentially be extended to other disease states and immunological phenotypes. In a later analysis, HLA-associated TCR beta chains showed more clonal expansion and lower generation probabilities than non-associated chains that were equally common. The classifier was reported to diagnose cytomegalovirus status with high specificity and sensitivity in both the original and validation cohorts. Specific HLA alleles were associated with 15,000 to 20,000 TCR beta sequences at a false discovery rate of 0.05 in a later analysis. For the cohort, immune exposure information was limited to CMV serostatus. Strong co-occurrence of HLA alleles, especially DR and DQ, made assigning TCR associations to individual alleles difficult. According to a later analysis, parvovirus B19, influenza, CMV and Epstein-Barr virus appeared linked to several top co-occurrence clusters. Most TCR sequences were observed very rarely across donors, whereas some public TCRs were present in many individuals. Sequencing depth was assumed to be roughly uniform across donors in the presence/absence analyses, though that assumption may not hold.

The receptor library was made with the immunoSEQ multiplex PCR assay. For the multiplex PCR, a mixture combining 60 forward primers for TCR Vbeta segments and 13 reverse primers for TCR Jbeta segments was used. The CDR3 region of rearranged TCR beta genes was amplified from genomic DNA with a multiplex PCR assay. Amplified TCR beta libraries were sequenced as 87-base-pair reads on the Illumina HiSeq System. The study's processing was this. Across the 670 or so repertoires, a later analysis counted around 80 million unique TCR beta chains, approximately 12 million of which were shared by at least two donors. Raw reads were error-corrected and collapsed into unique sequences by a nearest-neighbor algorithm in which closely related sequences were merged to remove PCR and sequencing errors. Alignment of CDR3 sequences to IMGT reference sequences was used to assign V, D and J gene segments. For a sequence to be retained, a match of at least six nucleotides was required to both a V gene segment and a J gene segment. A rearrangement was called productive if the CDR3 had no stop codons and remained in frame with V and J, and every other rearrangement was called non-productive. Following IMGT convention, CDR3 was defined as the stretch from the second conserved V-encoded cysteine up to the conserved J-encoded phenylalanine. Sequences without an unambiguous match to a single V gene segment were excluded from the earlier analysis of 450 to 650 of the donors. In an earlier analysis of several hundred of the donors, V segments were called functional above 56.7% productive rearrangements and were called segregating when the between-donor standard deviation exceeded 5%. To diagnose cytomegalovirus status from the catalog of TCR beta chain sequences, a statistical classification framework was built. A later analysis assigned V and J genes by comparing TCR nucleotide sequences with IMGT/GENE-DB human TR gene sequences. A later analysis assigned CDR3 sequences and most-parsimonious VDJ recombination scenarios with the TCRdist pipeline. A later analysis defined each TCR beta chain by its CDR3 amino acid sequence plus V-gene family, and excluded reads lacking a unique V-gene family. As a way to deal with suspected cross-contamination and a sequencing artifact, a later analysis dropped roughly 620 nucleotide sequences that were highly shared and had low generation probability. For each public chain, a later analysis derived a clonal expansion index from normalized ranks of inferred template counts within each repertoire. In a later analysis, generation probabilities were computed with a VDJ recombination model fitted to out-of-frame rearrangements, and the resulting probabilities were checked against IGoR. A later analysis scored TCR-TCR, TCR-HLA and TCR-CMV co-occurrence with hypergeometric tests, applying a repertoire-size bias correction to TCR pairs. In a later analysis, false discovery rates were estimated by permuting HLA or CMV assignments 20 times. A later analysis grouped co-occurring TCRs with DBSCAN, adding TCRdist sequence similarity when clustering within HLA-allele-positive subsets. Repertoires with fewer than 30,000 or more than 120,000 public chains were left out of co-occurrence clustering, as were four to six repertoires with anomalous nucleotide sharing. TCRdb retrieved this table from immuneACCESS and kept in-frame rearrangements only. Not all clones are present; in checked studies, unresolved V genes account for under half, and no reason is known for the remainder. D and trimming come from the DNA, and the V and J calls and clone size come from that table. The sample contains 120,000 or so clones, about 80% of them found a single time. The ten largest clonotypes hold roughly 10% of the sample.

In total, about 650 healthy bone marrow donors made up the cohort. Cohort members were all nominally healthy when sampled, although unrecorded immune exposures were likely present. The donor tested CMV seropositive and was one of the 289 seropositive cohort members. A peripheral blood sample was collected from each donor, and TCR beta sequencing was performed on peripheral blood mononuclear cells. The Qiagen DNeasy Blood Extraction Kit was used to extract genomic DNA from the blood cell samples. The sample comprised PBMCs. The source is a woman aged 45 to 65 in good health and CMV-seropositive. The rearranged segments are TRBV19 and TRBJ1-5, and 8 bases in between align with TRBD1. The base sequence is TGTGCCAGTAGTCCCCTGACAGGGGCAGGACAGCCCCAGCATTTT. It translates to CASSPLTGAGQPQHF.